This T cell receptor (beta chain) emerged from a study of cytomegalovirus exposure and HLA in healthy donors. General study findings and limits: HLA allele associations emerged for 17,000 or so TCR beta sequences in a later analysis, at 0.05 false discovery rate.

Turning to this clone: As yet, its antigen is unknown.

Primers: 60 Vbeta forward and 13 Jbeta reverse. TCRdb's table, derived via immunoSEQ multiplex PCR, lists solely in-frame clones and lacks some. The data show about 120,000 clones, with approximately 80% seen just once and approximately 9% held by the top ten. The source is a man younger than 45 in good health and CMV-seropositive. Sample: PBMCs.

Written as DNA, the CDR3 is TGCGCCAGCAGCGCGACTACGCGCAGGGGACCTTCTGGAAACACCATATATTTT. Its translation is CASSATTRRGPSGNTIYF. This chain connects TRBV5-1 to TRBJ1-3; weak D call: TRBD1 (6 bases). This CDR3 spans 18 amino acids. V was cut by 4 bases and J by 1 base, with 21 bases left in between. Germline values: CDR1 SGHRS, CDR2 YFSETQ.